Listed below are T cell receptor beta chains from one sample, sequenced in a study of T cells after somatic rescue of genetic block. Measured with immunoSEQ multiplex PCR; TCRdb has only the in-frame clones, and not every one. The table has under 150,000 clones, under 95% seen once; the top ten hold less than 1.5%. Sample: peripheral blood mononuclear cells (PBMCs). Receptor source: a young woman. Each CDR3 is given with its conserved first and last residue. A D gene is named only where the DNA matches it firmly. The size entry is marked missing in some rows and otherwise reads once, few, many or a size class.

.,TRBD1,TRBV11-1,TRBJ2-6,TGTGCCAGCGGACAGGGCTCTGGGGCCAACGTCCTGACTTTC,CASGQGSGANVLTF
.,TRBD2,TRBV7-2,TRBJ2-7,TGTGCCAGCAGCTTAGGGAGCGGGGGGGTGTACGAGCAGTACTTC,CASSLGSGGVYEQYF
.,.,TRBV7-9,TRBJ2-1,TGTGCCAGCAGTCCTGACAGGGAGCAGTTCTTC,CASSPDREQFF
.,TRBD1,TRBV13,TRBJ2-1,TGTGCCAGCAGCGGACCCGGGACAGGGCCCTACAATGAGCAGTTCTTC,CASSGPGTGPYNEQFF
once,TRBD1,TRBV18,TRBJ2-5,TGTGCCAGCTCACCACCAGGGACAGGAGGGGGCCTCCAAGAGACCCAGTACTTC,CASSPPGTGGGLQETQYF
.,.,TRBV4-3,TRBJ2-3,TGCGCCAGCAGCCAAGATAAGGGAGGGGGGCCAGGAGATACGCAGTATTTT,CASSQDKGGGPGDTQYF
.,.,TRBV5-4,TRBJ1-4,TGTGCCAGCAGCTTGGGAGGCAGCCTTAATGAAAAACTGTTTTTT,CASSLGGSLNEKLFF
few,TRBD1,TRBV30,TRBJ1-5,TGTGCCATTACACAGGGGAGGGATCAGCCCCAGCATTTT,CAITQGRDQPQHF
once,.,TRBV7-3,TRBJ1-1,TGTGCCAGCAGCCCAACAGGGACCCCCAACACTGAAGCTTTCTTT,CASSPTGTPNTEAFF
.,.,TRBV11-2,TRBJ2-1,TGTGCCAGCAGCTCCGGGGGTGCCTACAATGAGCAGTTCTTC,CASSSGGAYNEQFF
.,.,TRBV28,TRBJ2-7,TGTGCCAGCAGTACCCGGAGGGGGGCTATCTACGAGCAGTACTTC,CASSTRRGAIYEQYF
.,.,TRBV11-2,TRBJ1-2,TGTGCCAGCATGCCTCTCTATCGCGGGGCCCACTATGGCTACACCTTC,CASMPLYRGAHYGYTF
.,TRBD2,TRBV14,TRBJ2-1,TGTGCCAGCAGCCTCCGGCGGGGGTTCTCCTACAATGAGCAGTTCTTC,CASSLRRGFSYNEQFF